This T cell receptor (beta chain) was documented in a study of vaccination effects on CD4 cells after COVID-19. Turning to this clone: Its antigen is not identified.

Expansion of antigen-specific CD4+ T cells with viral peptide pools was carried out by the ViraFEST assay before sequencing. Culture proceeded for more than nine days, and CD4+ T cells were then isolated. Assay: immunoSEQ multiplex PCR; the TCRdb copy retains only in-frame clones and omits some. The data hold approximately 54,000 clones, with around 86% observed a single time. The CDR3 runs 14 residues. The V end was cut by 2 bases, the J end by 0 bases, with 8 bases between. Germline V gene sequence: CDR1 SGDLS, CDR2 YYNGEE. The receptor's source is a human donor who received a COVID-19 vaccine. The sample was CD4+ T cells from PBMCs cultured with HCoV-229E spike peptides, taken before COVID-19 vaccination. This rearrangement joins TRBV9 to TRBJ1-2; D is perhaps TRBD1 (5 bases). The CDR3 region is CASSVRDANYGYTF. The CDR3 nucleotides are TGTGCCAGCAGCGTGCGGGACGCTAACTATGGCTACACCTTC.